This paragraph covers one T cell receptor beta chain sequence. Its antigen is unidentified. The sample is drawn from a study of response to subunit inactivated influenza vaccine. With 2 bases clipped from V and 4 bases from J, the junction kept 10 bases outside the gene matches. CDR1 MNHEY and CDR2 SVGEGT come from the germline V gene. CDR3 length: 17 residues. Whole-study findings and limits: It was suggested by the authors that few new T cells are recruited by each seasonal influenza vaccination.

Via MiXCR, TCRdb re-called the RT-PCR reads, giving one row per CDR3 protein. The sample contains about 520,000 distinct CDR3 sequences, about a tenth of which appear only once. This sequence originates from a man aged 50-59 years who received an inactivated influenza vaccine. The input for sequencing was PBMCs from blood, taken about 6 weeks after vaccination. The rearrangement uses TRBV6-2 or TRBV6-3 and TRBJ1-1, with 10 bases aligning to TRBD1. Here the CDR3 reads CASSYPGTGAEGTEAFF. The CDR3 nucleotides read TGTGCCAGCAGTTACCCAGGGACAGGGGCTGAGGGCACTGAAGCTTTCTTT.